This TCR beta chain was found in a study of post-analysis software for immune sequencing data. Study-level results: In patients, TRBV5-6, TRBV5-1 and TRBV20-1 belonged to roughly 5 TRBV segments found more frequently than in controls.

Of note for this clonotype: Its antigen is as yet unknown.

The TCR beta cDNA libraries carried unique molecular identifiers. The authors obtained 400,000 to 600,000 cDNA molecules from roughly 1 to 10 million T cells. Each CDR3 protein is one row after TCRdb ran MiXCR on the PCR reads. The table lists fewer than 900,000 distinct CDR3 sequences, roughly 46% of them singletons. CDR3 length equals 14 residues. V lost 3 bases to trimming and J lost 4 bases, with 12 bases between them. The germline V gene has CDR1 MDHEN and CDR2 SYDVKM. This chain joins TRBV28 and TRBJ2-5; D could derive from TRBD1 or TRBD2 (6 bases each). The sequence came from a girl aged 5-17 years with multiple sclerosis. The specimen sequenced was blood. The CDR3 coding sequence is TGTGCCAGCAGTTTGGGGGGCAGAGCAGAGACCCAGTACTTC. Residues: CASSLGGRAETQYF.